These T cell receptor beta chains were read from a single sample in a study of blood T cells in healthy people across ages. TCRdb re-derived calls from the 5' RACE reads in MiXCR, one entry per CDR3 protein. The sample lists approximately 800,000 distinct CDR3 sequences, around 24% occurring once. This sample was also put to use in a study of T cells of mothers and their children.

The sequencing input was blood. The source of these receptors is a boy younger than 18 in good health. The CDR3 runs from the conserved cysteine through the conserved F or W. Each record gives: V gene, J gene, CDR3 protein.

v_gene: TRBV29-1; j_gene: TRBJ1-2; CDR3aa: CSVGVTYGYTF
v_gene: TRBV9; j_gene: TRBJ2-7; CDR3aa: CASSVETGNSYEQYF
v_gene: TRBV9; j_gene: TRBJ2-5; CDR3aa: CASSSRGGSEETQYF
v_gene: TRBV5-1; j_gene: TRBJ1-5; CDR3aa: CASSLEGGFIGNQPQHF
v_gene: TRBV3-1; j_gene: TRBJ1-1; CDR3aa: CASSQEGGTEAFF
v_gene: TRBV29-1; j_gene: TRBJ2-3; CDR3aa: CSVERGPDTQYF
v_gene: TRBV29-1; j_gene: TRBJ2-7; CDR3aa: CSVVLEQLYEQYF
v_gene: TRBV2; j_gene: TRBJ2-1; CDR3aa: CASSVETSAGDEQFF
v_gene: TRBV27; j_gene: TRBJ2-1; CDR3aa: CASSSGVNSYNEQFF
v_gene: TRBV29-1; j_gene: TRBJ1-4; CDR3aa: CSVEGGGHEKLFF
v_gene: TRBV12-3/TRBV12-4; j_gene: TRBJ1-3; CDR3aa: CATKDGHSGNTIYF
v_gene: TRBV5-1; j_gene: TRBJ2-7; CDR3aa: CASALQGPTYEQYF
v_gene: TRBV7-6; j_gene: TRBJ2-3; CDR3aa: CATGKTGFRTDTQYF
v_gene: TRBV5-1; j_gene: TRBJ2-5; CDR3aa: CASSLAAGVFQETQYF
v_gene: TRBV4-2; j_gene: TRBJ2-5; CDR3aa: CASSQDGSDKETQYF
v_gene: TRBV7-9; j_gene: TRBJ1-5; CDR3aa: CASSLVGTGGPLSNQPQHF
v_gene: TRBV27; j_gene: TRBJ2-1; CDR3aa: CASSLGGEYNEQFF
v_gene: TRBV12-3/TRBV12-4; j_gene: TRBJ2-5; CDR3aa: CASSLVSPYQLAGGETQYF
v_gene: TRBV5-1; j_gene: TRBJ1-4; CDR3aa: CASSLSPRGQDEKLFF
v_gene: TRBV11-1; j_gene: TRBJ2-1; CDR3aa: CASSFRIEGGNEQFF
v_gene: TRBV28; j_gene: NA; CDR3aa: CASGGGGSYEQYF
v_gene: TRBV10-3; j_gene: TRBJ2-2; CDR3aa: CAIKSDGPNTGELFF
v_gene: TRBV12-3/TRBV12-4; j_gene: TRBJ1-1; CDR3aa: CASSRTGVIDTEAFF